The rows below give T cell receptor beta chains drawn from one sample of a study of regulatory dendritic cells for organ transplantation. TCRdb's copy holds only in-frame clones and misses some; the assay was immunoSEQ multiplex PCR. The sample has 25,000 to 30,000 clones; roughly 84% are singletons. Specimen: naive CD8+ T cells from blood. The receptors shown here come from a human donor in good health. Both conserved end residues are part of each CDR3. D genes are given only for firm matches. Some rows have no size entry. The others give once, few or many, or a class for an expanded clone.

CDR3nt: TGTGCCAGTAGTATTCCGGGGTCGTCCTACAATGAGCAGTTCTTC
CDR3aa: CASSIPGSSYNEQFF
d_gene: .
v_gene: TRBV19
j_gene: TRBJ2-1
abundance: .

CDR3nt: TGTGCCAGCAACGCCGGGACAGTGGCCTACGAGCAGTACTTC
CDR3aa: CASNAGTVAYEQYF
d_gene: TRBD1
v_gene: TRBV9
j_gene: TRBJ2-7
abundance: few

CDR3nt: TGCGCCAGCAGCTTGGATGGCATCTCCTACGAGCAGTACTTC
CDR3aa: CASSLDGISYEQYF
d_gene: .
v_gene: TRBV5-1
j_gene: TRBJ2-7
abundance: .

CDR3nt: TGTGCCAGCAGCTTAGCGACAGGACTTTATGGCTACACCTTC
CDR3aa: CASSLATGLYGYTF
d_gene: .
v_gene: TRBV13
j_gene: TRBJ1-2
abundance: .

CDR3nt: TGTGCCAGCAGGCCGGGACAGGGGGCAGAAAAACTGTTTTTT
CDR3aa: CASRPGQGAEKLFF
d_gene: TRBD1
v_gene: TRBV7-9
j_gene: TRBJ1-4
abundance: .

CDR3nt: TGTGCCAGCAGCGGGACAGGGGCGGGTTTTACTGAAGCTTTCTTT
CDR3aa: CASSGTGAGFTEAFF
d_gene: TRBD1
v_gene: TRBV5-6
j_gene: TRBJ1-1
abundance: .

CDR3nt: TGTGCCAGCAGCCGACCTAGCGGGGGGCCAGACACAGATACGCAGTATTTT
CDR3aa: CASSRPSGGPDTDTQYF
d_gene: TRBD2
v_gene: TRBV13
j_gene: TRBJ2-3
abundance: .

CDR3nt: TGCGCCAGCAGCCAAGACCGGTTTACGGGACAGGGGGCAGGAGTGCGGTCAACTGAAGCTTTCTTT
CDR3aa: CASSQDRFTGQGAGVRSTEAFF
d_gene: TRBD1
v_gene: TRBV4-3
j_gene: TRBJ1-1
abundance: .

CDR3nt: TGTGCCAGCAGGCCTACAGGGTTGGAGACCCAGTACTTC
CDR3aa: CASRPTGLETQYF
d_gene: .
v_gene: TRBV7-6
j_gene: TRBJ2-5
abundance: .

CDR3nt: TGCGCCAGCAGCCAAGGTTGGCAGGGAAAGTTCACTGAAGCTTTCTTT
CDR3aa: CASSQGWQGKFTEAFF
d_gene: .
v_gene: TRBV4-1
j_gene: TRBJ1-1
abundance: .

CDR3nt: TGCGCCAGCAGCCAAGATGGGGGGTCTCTTACTAATGAAAAACTGTTTTTT
CDR3aa: CASSQDGGSLTNEKLFF
d_gene: .
v_gene: TRBV4-1
j_gene: TRBJ1-4
abundance: .

CDR3nt: TGCGCCAGCAGCCACCCTAGCGGGGGGAACAATGAGCAGTTCTTC
CDR3aa: CASSHPSGGNNEQFF
d_gene: TRBD2
v_gene: TRBV4-1
j_gene: TRBJ2-1
abundance: .

CDR3nt: TGTGCCAGCAGCGCCGACGGGGGAGGGTCCTACAATGAGCAGTTCTTC
CDR3aa: CASSADGGGSYNEQFF
d_gene: TRBD2
v_gene: TRBV9
j_gene: TRBJ2-1
abundance: .

CDR3nt: TGTGCCAGCAGCGTATCAGGGGGGATTGGTGGCTATGGCTACACCTTC
CDR3aa: CASSVSGGIGGYGYTF
d_gene: TRBD1
v_gene: TRBV9
j_gene: TRBJ1-2
abundance: .

CDR3nt: TGCGCCAGCAGCCCGGGACAGGGGGCCTACGAGCAGTACTTC
CDR3aa: CASSPGQGAYEQYF
d_gene: TRBD1
v_gene: TRBV5-1
j_gene: TRBJ2-7
abundance: .

CDR3nt: TGTGCCAGCAGCTCCGGACGGGCAATCGGGATGGACTCACCCCTCCACTTT
CDR3aa: CASSSGRAIGMDSPLHF
d_gene: .
v_gene: TRBV7-2
j_gene: TRBJ1-6
abundance: .

CDR3nt: TGCGCCAGCAGCTTGGAATGGGAGCTAAGCACAGATACGCAGTATTTT
CDR3aa: CASSLEWELSTDTQYF
d_gene: .
v_gene: TRBV5-1
j_gene: TRBJ2-3
abundance: .

CDR3nt: TGCACCAGCAGCCAAGCGAGGGGGAGCAATCAGCCCCAGCATTTT
CDR3aa: CTSSQARGSNQPQHF
d_gene: .
v_gene: TRBV1
j_gene: TRBJ1-5
abundance: .

CDR3nt: TGCGCCAGCAGCCAAGATCAGCCAGGGCCCTATGGCTACACCTTC
CDR3aa: CASSQDQPGPYGYTF
d_gene: .
v_gene: TRBV4-3
j_gene: TRBJ1-2
abundance: once

CDR3nt: TGTGCCAGCAGCTCGACAATTGGCACTGAAGCTTTCTTT
CDR3aa: CASSSTIGTEAFF
d_gene: .
v_gene: TRBV11-2
j_gene: TRBJ1-1
abundance: .

CDR3nt: TGTGCCAGCAAGGAGTGGGACACTGAAGCTTTCTTT
CDR3aa: CASKEWDTEAFF
d_gene: .
v_gene: TRBV6-1
j_gene: TRBJ1-1
abundance: .

CDR3nt: TGTGCCAGCAGGTCTTTTAGCACGGATACGCAGTATTTT
CDR3aa: CASRSFSTDTQYF
d_gene: .
v_gene: TRBV7-9
j_gene: TRBJ2-3
abundance: .

CDR3nt: TGTGCCAGCAGCTTAAATTCAGGGACAGATACGCAGTATTTT
CDR3aa: CASSLNSGTDTQYF
d_gene: .
v_gene: TRBV7-3
j_gene: TRBJ2-3
abundance: .

CDR3nt: TGTGCCAGCAGCTCCCGGGACAGGGACACCGGGGAGCTGTTTTTT
CDR3aa: CASSSRDRDTGELFF
d_gene: TRBD1
v_gene: TRBV7-6
j_gene: TRBJ2-2
abundance: .

CDR3nt: TGTGCCAGCAGCCGTAACAGGGGCTCACATACTGAAGCTTTCTTT
CDR3aa: CASSRNRGSHTEAFF
d_gene: TRBD1
v_gene: TRBV28
j_gene: TRBJ1-1
abundance: .

CDR3nt: TGTGCCAGCAGTTATGGGACAGGGGTCTCTGAAGCTTTCTTT
CDR3aa: CASSYGTGVSEAFF
d_gene: TRBD1
v_gene: TRBV6-5
j_gene: TRBJ1-1
abundance: .

CDR3nt: TGTGCTAGTGGTCGACTTACAGGGGGCGATTCCTACGAGCAGTACTTC
CDR3aa: CASGRLTGGDSYEQYF
d_gene: TRBD1
v_gene: TRBV12-5
j_gene: TRBJ2-7
abundance: .

CDR3nt: TGTGCCAGCACCGAACTTGGTAGCACGAGCCCCACAGATACGCAGTATTTT
CDR3aa: CASTELGSTSPTDTQYF
d_gene: .
v_gene: TRBV7-2
j_gene: TRBJ2-3
abundance: .

CDR3nt: TGTGCCAGCAGCTCGGGGGGCCCGAGCAATCAGCCCCAGCATTTT
CDR3aa: CASSSGGPSNQPQHF
d_gene: .
v_gene: TRBV7-9
j_gene: TRBJ1-5
abundance: .

CDR3nt: TGTGCCAGCAGTCAGGACAGGGGGGAGTCACCCCTCCACTTT
CDR3aa: CASSQDRGESPLHF
d_gene: TRBD1
v_gene: TRBV27
j_gene: TRBJ1-6
abundance: .

CDR3nt: TGTGCCAGCAGCTTAGCGAAGGGGGCGAAAACTGAAGCTTTCTTT
CDR3aa: CASSLAKGAKTEAFF
d_gene: TRBD1
v_gene: TRBV7-9
j_gene: TRBJ1-1
abundance: .

CDR3nt: TGTGCCAGCAGCTTGGCCAGGTCCTACGAGCAGTACTTC
CDR3aa: CASSLARSYEQYF
d_gene: .
v_gene: TRBV5-4
j_gene: TRBJ2-7
abundance: once

CDR3nt: TGTGCCAGCAGCCAAGGGACAGGGATGAATGAGCAGTTCTTC
CDR3aa: CASSQGTGMNEQFF
d_gene: TRBD1
v_gene: TRBV4-2
j_gene: TRBJ2-1
abundance: .

CDR3nt: TGCGCCAGCAGCTCCTGGACAGGGGCGAGCTCTGGGGCCAACGTCCTGACTTTC
CDR3aa: CASSSWTGASSGANVLTF
d_gene: TRBD1
v_gene: TRBV5-1
j_gene: TRBJ2-6
abundance: .

CDR3nt: TGCAGCGTTGAGGACGACGGGACAGGGGGTAGTGGCTACACCTTC
CDR3aa: CSVEDDGTGGSGYTF
d_gene: TRBD1
v_gene: TRBV29-1
j_gene: TRBJ1-2
abundance: .

CDR3nt: TGTGCCAGCAGCCAAGAGAGCTCCTACGAGCAGTACTTC
CDR3aa: CASSQESSYEQYF
d_gene: .
v_gene: TRBV14
j_gene: TRBJ2-7
abundance: once

CDR3nt: TGTGCCAGCTTTAGCGGGGGGACTGGGAATGAGCAGTTCTTC
CDR3aa: CASFSGGTGNEQFF
d_gene: TRBD2
v_gene: TRBV27
j_gene: TRBJ2-1
abundance: .

CDR3nt: TGTGCCAGTAGTACCTCGAGCGGGGGAGATCAACTTTTAGCCAAAAACATTCAGTACTTC
CDR3aa: CASSTSSGGDQLLAKNIQYF
d_gene: TRBD2
v_gene: TRBV19
j_gene: TRBJ2-4
abundance: .

CDR3nt: TGTGCCAGCTCACCAATTGATAGGACTAACCCTAATGAGCAGTTCTTC
CDR3aa: CASSPIDRTNPNEQFF
d_gene: .
v_gene: TRBV18
j_gene: TRBJ2-1
abundance: .

CDR3nt: TGTGCCAGCAGCTTAGGACGGGGGGCTCGCAGTGAGCAGTTCTTC
CDR3aa: CASSLGRGARSEQFF
d_gene: .
v_gene: TRBV13
j_gene: TRBJ2-1
abundance: .

CDR3nt: TGTGCCCTAAGAACCTCTGGACAGGGAATGACCGGGGAGCTGTTTTTT
CDR3aa: CALRTSGQGMTGELFF
d_gene: .
v_gene: TRBV21-1
j_gene: TRBJ2-2
abundance: .

CDR3nt: TGTGCCAGCAGTTTACCTCTCGAGAGTGCAGATACGCAGTATTTT
CDR3aa: CASSLPLESADTQYF
d_gene: .
v_gene: TRBV28
j_gene: TRBJ2-3
abundance: .

CDR3nt: TGCGCCAGCAGCTTCCTCAGGGGGCGCCGGACTGAAGCTTTCTTT
CDR3aa: CASSFLRGRRTEAFF
d_gene: TRBD1
v_gene: TRBV4-1
j_gene: TRBJ1-1
abundance: .

CDR3nt: TGTGCCAGCAGCTGGCCTAGGGGCCCCTACAGAGGTACGCAGTATTTT
CDR3aa: CASSWPRGPYRGTQYF
d_gene: .
v_gene: TRBV5-8
j_gene: TRBJ2-3
abundance: .

CDR3nt: TGTGCCAGCAGTGAATATGACCGACATAATTCAGCCCTCCACTTT
CDR3aa: CASSEYDRHNSALHF
d_gene: .
v_gene: TRBV2
j_gene: TRBJ1-6
abundance: few

CDR3nt: TGTGCCAGTACCCCGACTAGCGGGGGTTACAATGAGCAGTTCTTC
CDR3aa: CASTPTSGGYNEQFF
d_gene: TRBD2
v_gene: TRBV19
j_gene: TRBJ2-1
abundance: .

CDR3nt: TGTGCCAGCAGCGCGACAGGGGGCAGGTCCACTGAAGCTTTCTTT
CDR3aa: CASSATGGRSTEAFF
d_gene: TRBD1
v_gene: TRBV9
j_gene: TRBJ1-1
abundance: .

CDR3nt: TGTGCCAGCCAAGGGGGGGGAGATACGCAGTATTTT
CDR3aa: CASQGGGDTQYF
d_gene: .
v_gene: TRBV4-2
j_gene: TRBJ2-3
abundance: once

CDR3nt: TGTGCCAGCAGCGAGGACAGCCGTGGGCAGTACTTC
CDR3aa: CASSEDSRGQYF
d_gene: .
v_gene: TRBV2
j_gene: TRBJ2-7
abundance: .